This TCR beta chain came from a study of blood T cell repertoires in COVID-19. Overall study: Samples of COVID-19 (acute and convalescent) were obtained from the United States, Italy and Spain. In each case, the material was cDNA or gDNA derived from T cells, B-cell-depleted T cells, or PBMCs.

Per the original methods: The authors estimated nucleated cell counts from reference gene primer amplification. This table comes from immunoSEQ multiplex PCR, and its TCRdb copy is limited to in-frame clones, with some not included. From that table come the V and J calls and clone size; the DNA was used to work out D and trimming. The table lists 150,000 to 180,000 clones, around 85% of them singletons. Trimming took 4 bases from V and 0 from J; bases not matched to a gene: 2. Per germline, CDR1 SGHTS and CDR2 YDEGEE. CDR3 length equals 15 residues. While infection was still active, Seattle patients were enrolled and then followed longitudinally.

The chain links TRBV5-8 to TRBJ2-3, with 10 bases that match TRBD1. The TCR comes from a man between 60 and 75 years old with COVID-19, enrolled during active disease. The sample comprised peripheral blood. CDR3 bases: TGTGCCAGCAGCGCGGGACAGGGGAGCACAGATACGCAGTATTTT. Translated: CASSAGQGSTDTQYF. The complete variable domain, with remaining parts taken from reference TRBV5-8 and TRBJ2-3, reads EAGVTQSPTHLIKTRGQQATLRCSPISGHTSVYWYQQALGLGLQFLLWYDEGEERNRGNFPPRFSGRQFPNYSSELNVNALELEDSALYLCASSAGQGSTDTQYFGPGTRLTVL.